This TCR beta chain was captured by sequencing in a study of blood T cell repertoires in COVID-19. Study background: COVID-19 samples, acute and convalescent, were from the United States, Italy and Spain. PBMCs, B-cell-depleted T cells, or T cells were the source of the cDNA or gDNA that made up the material.

This clone came up once. Original analysis: Estimation of nucleated cell counts was performed using reference gene primer amplification. The method was immunoSEQ multiplex PCR; TCRdb's version includes in-frame clones alone and lacks a portion of them. V, J and clone size are taken as reported in that table, and D and trimming were inferred from the DNA itself. The sample holds about 160,000 clones, roughly 85% seen once. The CDR3 has 13 residues. Trimming cost V 10 bases and J 5 bases; bases outside gene matches: 4. Germline V gives CDR1 KGHDR, CDR2 SFDVKD. Specimen: peripheral blood. This TCR was sampled from a man aged 40-49 years with acute or convalescent COVID-19. The chain employs TRBV24-1 and TRBJ2-2, with TRBD1 identical over 9 bases. This CDR3 reads CATGTGRTGELFF. In nucleotides, the CDR3 is TGTGCCACAGGGACAGGGAGGACCGGGGAGCTGTTTTTT.